This TCR beta chain was sequenced in a study of shared clonotypes between healthy human individuals. Study-wide results and caveats: The donor pool, a small one, limited the genetic and exposure-history diversity represented.

Germline V gene data show CDR1 as SNHLY and CDR2 as FYNNEI. Unmatched junction bases numbered 15, after V lost 4 bases and J lost 4 bases. The CDR3 totals 18 residues. Comments on this clone: Its antigen remains unknown.

CD45RO-negative, CCR7-positively selected cells formed the naive CD8 fraction, excluding terminally differentiated effector memory CD45RA+ cells. Assay used: immunoSEQ multiplex PCR; TCRdb lists only in-frame clones, some missing. The table records under 1 million clones, approximately 96% of them present only once. The source material was naive CD8+ T cells sorted from blood. The TCR originated in a man aged 30-40 years in good health. This rearrangement joins TRBV2 to TRBJ2-7; TRBD2 matches at 11 bases. CDR3 DNA sequence: TGTGCCAGCAGTGCCGAACTAGCGGGAGAGCTCTTTGGATACGAGCAGTACTTC. Its protein is CASSAELAGELFGYEQYF.